This entry lists 26 T cell receptor beta chains sequenced from one sample in a study of cytomegalovirus exposure and HLA in healthy donors. Primers for the PCR totalled 60 Vbeta and 13 Jbeta. The table came from immunoSEQ multiplex PCR; TCRdb's copy has only in-frame clones and leaves some out. This sample yields around 130,000 clones, of which 65% to 90% are seen a single time; 1.2% belongs to the top ten. The source material was PBMCs. These receptors all stem from a female donor in good health and CMV-seronegative.

The V and J genes are TRBV5-6 and TRBJ2-1; TRBD2 aligns across 9 bases. V trimming: 1 base; J trimming: 6 bases; junction bases outside the gene matches: 2. The CDR3 spans 14 residues. Germline V lookup: CDR1 SGHDT, CDR2 YYEEEE. CDR3 coding DNA: TGTGCCAGCAGCTTGAGGGGACTAGCCAATGAGCAGTTCTTC. Translated: CASSLRGLANEQFF.

This chain connects TRBV10-3 to TRBJ1-1; TRBD1 might be the D (6 bases). CDR3 length: 13 amino acids. Germline V gene lookup returns CDR1 ENHRY and CDR2 SYGVKD. V lost 6 bases and J 3 bases, leaving 11 bases between the germline ends. The CDR3 DNA sequence: TGTGCCATCAGCCCAGGGGTTTACACTGAAGCTTTCTTT. Residues: CAISPGVYTEAFF.

The chain carries TRBV18 and TRBJ2-7; 11 positions agree with TRBD1. In germline, CDR1 is KGHSH, CDR2 LQKENI. V trimming: 0 bases; J trimming: 2 bases; junction bases outside the gene matches: 0. CDR3 length: 15 amino acids. CDR3 loop: CASSPPGQGAYEQYF. The CDR3 region has the DNA TGTGCCAGCTCACCACCGGGACAGGGGGCCTACGAGCAGTACTTC.

The CDR3: CSVPGGVTEAFF. The CDR3 coding sequence is TGCAGCGTCCCAGGGGGAGTCACCGAAGCTTTCTTT. This rearrangement joins TRBV29-1 to TRBJ1-1; 7 positions match TRBD1. CDR3 length equals 12 residues. Trimming cost V 6 bases and J 8 bases; bases outside gene matches: 9. Germline V CDR1 and CDR2: SQVTM, ANQGSEA.

The chain uses TRBV27 and TRBJ1-1; 7 nucleotides line up with TRBD1. Germline V gene lookup returns CDR1 MNHEY and CDR2 SMNVEV (reference sequence). V shed 3 bases, J shed 4 bases, and the junction held 5 bases outside the gene matches. This CDR3 is built from 14 residues. The CDR3 coding sequence is TGTGCCAGCAGTTTCACAGGGGCGGGCACTGAAGCTTTCTTT. This translates into CASSFTGAGTEAFF.

V gene TRBV13 combines with J gene TRBJ2-3, with D maybe TRBD1 (5 bases). Looked up from germline, CDR1 is PRHDT and CDR2 is FYEKMQ (reference sequence). The CDR3 length is 13 residues. Trimming shortened V by 5 bases and J by 4 bases, and 10 bases separated the two germline ends. The CDR3 nucleotides are TGTGCCAGCAGCCCAGGGAAAGCAGATACGCAGTATTTT. This gives the protein CASSPGKADTQYF. Supplemented by reference TRBV13 and TRBJ2-3, the full variable domain reads AAGVIQSPRHLIKEKRETATLKCYPIPRHDTVYWYQQGPGQDPQFLISFYEKMQSDKGSIPDRFSAQQFSDYHSELNMSSLELGDSALYFCASSPGKADTQYFGPGTRLTVL.

V and J are TRBV5-8 and TRBJ1-5; the D is unclear. Germline V gives CDR1 SGHTS, CDR2 YDEGEE. V was trimmed by 3 bases and J by 5 bases, leaving 6 bases between them. The CDR3 loop spans 12 amino acids. The CDR3: CASSSVDQPQHF. In nucleotides, the CDR3 is TGTGCCAGCAGCTCGGTGGATCAGCCCCAGCATTTT.

V usage is TRBV5-1 and J usage is TRBJ1-4, with D possibly TRBD1 on 5 matching bases. V shed 4 bases and J shed 4 bases, with 11 bases lying between them. CDR3 length equals 14 residues. Germline lookup yields CDR1 SGHRS and CDR2 YFSETQ. CDR3 DNA sequence: TGCGCCAGCAGCCCCCGGGGGGTTAATGAAAAACTGTTTTTT. Amino acids: CASSPRGVNEKLFF. Full variable domain (missing parts from reference TRBV5-1 and TRBJ1-4): KAGVTQTPRYLIKTRGQQVTLSCSPISGHRSVSWYQQTPGQGLQFLFEYFSETQRNKGNFPGRFSGRQFSNSRSEMNVSTLELGDSALYLCASSPRGVNEKLFFGSGTQLSVL.

CDR3 in amino acids: CASSLGGESSGNTIYF. In DNA form, the CDR3 reads TGCGCCAGCAGCTTGGGAGGCGAGAGCTCTGGAAACACCATATATTTT. The chain has TRBV5-1 and TRBJ1-3, with D hard to call. The CDR3 has 16 residues. CDR1 and CDR2 from the germline V gene are SGHRS and YFSETQ. V was cut by 0 bases and J by 0 bases, with 10 bases left in between.

J is TRBJ2-1 and V is TRBV30, with 10 nucleotides matching TRBD2. V shed 0 bases, J shed 0 bases, and the junction held 8 bases outside the gene matches. CDR1 is GTSNPN and CDR2 is SVGIG in the germline V gene (reference sequence). CDR3 size: 18 residues. The CDR3 here is CAWSVGQREGSSYNEQFF. CDR3 nucleotide sequence: TGTGCCTGGAGTGTAGGCCAGCGGGAGGGGAGCTCCTACAATGAGCAGTTCTTC. The full variable domain, rest sourced from reference TRBV30 and TRBJ2-1, is SQTIHQWPATLVQPVGSPLSLECTVEGTSNPNLYWYRQAAGRGLQLLFYSVGIGQISSEVPQNLSASRPQDRQFILSSKKLLLSDSGFYLCAWSVGQREGSSYNEQFFGPGTRLTVL.

The rearrangement uses TRBV6-1 and TRBJ2-5; TRBD1 agrees at 7 bases. Trimming took 6 bases from V and 0 from J; bases not matched to a gene: 4. In germline, CDR1 is MNHNS, CDR2 SASEGT. CDR3 length equals 14 residues. In nucleotides, the CDR3 is TGTGCCAGCAGGGGGGACAGAGACCAAGAGACCCAGTACTTC. Protein product: CASRGDRDQETQYF.

This clone has a single count. The chain combines TRBV28 with TRBJ1-2, with TRBD1 matching over 7 bases. The CDR3 contains 14 residues. With 7 bases clipped from V and 6 bases from J, the junction kept 11 bases outside the gene matches. Germline CDR1 reads MDHEN; CDR2 reads SYDVKM. This CDR3 is CASTGTGEFDGYTF. The DNA of the CDR3 is TGTGCCAGCACCGGAACAGGGGAATTCGATGGCTACACCTTC.

The CDR3 bases are TGTGCCAGCAGCTCCCAGACAGCTTCAGACACTGAAGCTTTCTTT. Its protein is CASSSQTASDTEAFF. This chain uses TRBV5-4 with TRBJ1-1; possible D gene TRBD1, 5 bases. This CDR3 spans 15 amino acids. V lost 3 bases to trimming and J lost 3 bases, with 15 bases between them. From germline, CDR1 is SGHNT and CDR2 YYREEE (reference sequence).

The chain uses TRBV9 and TRBJ2-2; D might be TRBD1 (6 bases). The CDR3 is 17 residues long. Per the germline V gene, CDR1 is SGDLS and CDR2 is YYNGEE. Trimming removed 3 bases at V and 0 bases at J, with 15 bases between. CDR3 coding DNA: TGTGCCAGCAGCGGACGAAGAGGACAGACGAACACCGGGGAGCTGTTTTTT. It specifies CASSGRRGQTNTGELFF.

The CDR3 is CASSLRGRNTEAFF. As DNA, the CDR3 is TGTGCCAGCAGCTTGAGGGGGAGGAACACTGAAGCTTTCTTT. This chain joins TRBV7-9 and TRBJ1-1, with D possibly TRBD1 on 6 matching bases. Germline loops: CDR1 SEHNR, CDR2 FQNEAQ (reference sequence). There are 14 residues in the CDR3. Deletions cut 3 bases from V and 1 base from J, with 9 bases between. Based on the CDR3 plus reference TRBV7-9 and TRBJ1-1, the full variable domain is DTGVSQNPRHKITKRGQNVTFRCDPISEHNRLYWYRQTLGQGPEFLTYFQNEAQLEKSRLLSDRFSAERPKGSFSTLEIQRTEQGDSAMYLCASSLRGRNTEAFFGQGTRLTVV.

The chain has TRBV6-5 and TRBJ1-5; D unresolved. Trimming took off 0 bases at V and 1 base at J, with 4 bases between the two ends. Germline lookup yields CDR1 MNHEY and CDR2 SVGAGI. CDR3 length: 14 residues. CDR3 DNA: TGTGCCAGCAGTTACTCGGAGAGCAATCAGCCCCAGCATTTT. Its translation: CASSYSESNQPQHF.

The genes are TRBV11-2 and TRBJ2-5, with D tentatively TRBD2 (5 bases). Trimming took 2 bases from V and 2 from J, leaving 15 bases between them. Per the germline V gene, CDR1 is SGHAT and CDR2 is FQNNGV. CDR3 length equals 16 residues. The CDR3 is CASSLWSAGGQETQYF. The CDR3 DNA is TGTGCCAGCAGCTTATGGAGCGCCGGAGGACAAGAGACCCAGTACTTC.

The chain links TRBV10-3 to TRBJ2-3; TRBD1 agrees at 10 bases. The CDR3 has 14 amino acids. CDR1 and CDR2 from the germline V gene are ENHRY and SYGVKD. With V trimmed by 6 bases and J by 6 bases, 6 bases remained unmatched. CDR3 bases: TGTGCCATCAGACAGGACAGGGGGTATGATACGCAGTATTTT. Its translation is CAIRQDRGYDTQYF.

The chain has TRBV7-8 and TRBJ2-1; 10 bases match TRBD1. The V segment lost 5 bases and the J segment 6 bases; nucleotides outside the gene matches: 7. Per the germline V gene, CDR1 is SGHVS and CDR2 is FQNEAQ. The CDR3 spans 15 residues. CDR3 sequence: CASSQSRDRGNEQFF. Written as DNA, the CDR3 is TGTGCCAGCAGCCAGTCCCGGGACAGGGGCAATGAGCAGTTCTTC.

The chain links TRBV23-1 to TRBJ2-1, with TRBD2 matching over 11 bases. TRBV23-1 is an ORF, and what it does is uncertain. The V gene end was trimmed by 7 bases and the J gene end by 3 bases; junction bases not matched to a gene: 20. This CDR3 contains 20 residues. CDR3 nucleotide sequence: TGCGCCAGCACCACGGCGCAGGGAGGGACTAGCGGAGCTCACTACAATGAGCAGTTCTTC. It codes for CASTTAQGGTSGAHYNEQFF.

V and J are TRBV29-1 and TRBJ2-3, with D maybe TRBD2 (6 bases). The germline V gene has CDR1 SQVTM and CDR2 ANQGSEA. This CDR3 has 14 amino acids. V lost 4 bases and J lost 2, with 13 bases in between. In nucleotides, the CDR3 is TGCAGCGTTGGGGGGGTGGGGGTCACAGATACGCAGTATTTT. As protein: CSVGGVGVTDTQYF.

The V call is TRBV10-3, the J call TRBJ2-6; maybe TRBD1 (5 bases). V lost 3 bases and J lost 0, with 15 bases in between. This CDR3 region has 18 residues. The germline CDR1 and CDR2 sequences are ENHRY and SYGVKD. The DNA of the CDR3 is TGTGCCATCAGTGAAGGGTCAGGGTATGGCTCTGGGGCCAACGTCCTGACTTTC. This gives the protein CAISEGSGYGSGANVLTF.

V gene TRBV28 combines with J gene TRBJ1-4, with a tentative D call TRBD1 (6 bases). V shed 3 bases and J shed 7 bases, with 18 bases lying between them. This CDR3 is built from 16 residues. Germline V gives CDR1 MDHEN, CDR2 SYDVKM. CDR3 residues: CASSLTLGAVGEKLFF. The DNA for the CDR3 is TGTGCCAGCAGTTTGACGCTGGGGGCGGTGGGTGAAAAACTGTTTTTT.

This clone appeared a few times. The chain couples TRBV4-1 to TRBJ1-1, with 7 bases identical to TRBD1. Germline loops: CDR1 MGHRA, CDR2 YSYEKL. V trimming: 4 bases; J trimming: 2 bases; junction bases outside the gene matches: 10. This CDR3 contains 16 residues. The CDR3 DNA reads TGCGCCAGCAGCCTCTGGGCTGGGACAGACAACACTGAAGCTTTCTTT. Its protein is CASSLWAGTDNTEAFF.

The chain couples TRBV4-1 to TRBJ1-1, with D perhaps TRBD1 (6 bases). V lost 4 bases to trimming and J lost 1 base, with 10 bases between them. The CDR3 is 14 amino acids. CDR1 and CDR2 from the germline V gene are MGHRA and YSYEKL. The CDR3 region has the DNA TGCGCCAGCAGCCTAAGCAGGGGGAACACTGAAGCTTTCTTT. Amino acids: CASSLSRGNTEAFF.

The CDR3 nucleotides read TGTGCCAGCAGTTACGGTCAGGCCTTCTCCTACGAGCAGTACTTC. It codes for CASSYGQAFSYEQYF. The rearrangement joins TRBV6-6 to TRBJ2-7; no clear D. V shed 2 bases and J shed 0 bases, with 11 bases lying between them. Germline CDR1 is MNHNY and CDR2 is SVGAGI (reference sequence). The CDR3 totals 15 residues.